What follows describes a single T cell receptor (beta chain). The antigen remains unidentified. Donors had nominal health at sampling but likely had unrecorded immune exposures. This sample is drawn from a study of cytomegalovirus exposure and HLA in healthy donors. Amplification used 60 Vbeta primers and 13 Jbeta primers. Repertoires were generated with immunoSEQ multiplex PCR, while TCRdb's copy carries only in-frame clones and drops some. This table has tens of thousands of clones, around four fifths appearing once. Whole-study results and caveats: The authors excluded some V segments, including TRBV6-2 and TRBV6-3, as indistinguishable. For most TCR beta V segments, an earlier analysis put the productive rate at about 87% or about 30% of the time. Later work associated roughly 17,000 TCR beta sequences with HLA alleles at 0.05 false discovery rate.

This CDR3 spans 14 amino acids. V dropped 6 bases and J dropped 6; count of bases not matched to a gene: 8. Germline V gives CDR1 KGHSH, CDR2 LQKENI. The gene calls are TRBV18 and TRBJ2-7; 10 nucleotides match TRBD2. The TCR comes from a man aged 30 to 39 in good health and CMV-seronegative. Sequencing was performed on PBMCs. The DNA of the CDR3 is TGTGCCAGCTCGAAGCTAGCGGGAGAGTCCGAGCAGTACTTC. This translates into CASSKLAGESEQYF.